This T cell receptor (beta chain) is from a study of shared clonotypes between healthy human individuals. Overall study: Samples came from a couple of female and a few male donors aged 18 to 49.

V was pared by 8 bases and J by 4 bases, with 7 bases of the junction left unmatched. The CDR3 loop spans 14 amino acids. Method: immunoSEQ multiplex PCR; TCRdb's copy keeps in-frame clones and lacks some. The data show under 1,100,000 clones, approximately 76% seen once. The sample consisted of memory CD4+ T cells sorted from blood. As for subset: CD45RA-negative fraction. V and J are TRBV6-7 and TRBJ2-2; 7 bases align to TRBD1. TRBV6-7 is placed among ORFs of uncertain function. The clonotype originates from a man in his late teens or twenties in good health. CDR3 nucleotide sequence: TGTGCCAGCTATGACGGACAGGCCACCGGGGAGCTGTTTTTT. The encoded protein is CASYDGQATGELFF.